This is a list of T cell receptor beta chains from one sample in a study of cytotoxic CD8 clonotypes in ibrutinib-treated CLL. Profiling relied on immunoSEQ multiplex PCR, and the TCRdb table lists in-frame clones only, not all of them. The repertoire holds over 120,000 clones, approximately 80% seen once, with roughly 7.2% in the top ten. The material was PBMCs, obtained after 36 months of ibrutinib treatment. These receptors were collected from a human donor with chronic lymphocytic leukemia. Each CDR3 is given with its conserved first and last residue. The order of the fields is D gene, clone size, J gene, V gene, CDR3 protein, CDR3 DNA. D genes are given only for firm matches. The listing skips clone size in some rows; elsewhere it reads once, few, many or a size class.

. . TRBJ2-1 TRBV5-4 CASSLGGTSYNEQFF TGTGCCAGCAGCTTGGGTGGGACCTCTTACAATGAGCAGTTCTTC
. . TRBJ1-5 TRBV6-5 CASSSIPTGNNQPQHF TGTGCCAGCAGTTCCATCCCTACAGGGAACAATCAGCCCCAGCATTTT
. . TRBJ2-1 TRBV6-4 CASRVAVGEPSEQFF TGTGCCAGCAGAGTGGCCGTTGGGGAACCCAGCGAGCAGTTCTTC
. . TRBJ1-2 TRBV19 CASSLGGPGYGYTF TGTGCCAGTAGTCTTGGGGGCCCGGGCTATGGCTACACCTTC
. . TRBJ2-1 TRBV15 CATSRESPETNNEQFF TGTGCCACCAGCAGAGAATCCCCCGAGACAAACAATGAGCAGTTCTTC
. . TRBJ1-5 TRBV12-1 CASSFEERGATGGQGRNQPQHF TGTGCCAGCAGCTTTGAAGAGAGGGGAGCCACAGGGGGTCAAGGGAGAAATCAGCCCCAGCATTTT
. . TRBJ2-5 TRBV5-1 CASSLDPGPVETQYF TGCGCCAGCAGCTTGGACCCAGGCCCCGTGGAGACCCAGTACTTC
. . TRBJ2-1 TRBV11-1 CAPRWGARDEQFF TGTGCCCCCCGTTGGGGGGCACGGGATGAGCAGTTCTTC
TRBD1 . TRBJ1-1 TRBV4-1 CASSQAGGRFEAFF TGCGCCAGCAGCCAAGCAGGGGGACGGTTTGAAGCTTTCTTT
. . TRBJ2-7 TRBV11-3 CASSLKPDRTYEQYF TGTGCCAGCAGCTTAAAACCCGACAGGACCTACGAGCAGTACTTC
TRBD1 . TRBJ1-3 TRBV28 CASSSGQFVGNTIYF TGTGCCAGCAGCTCGGGACAGTTCGTAGGAAACACCATATATTTT
. . TRBJ2-1 TRBV7-8 CASSLNRDSTYNEQFF TGTGCCAGCAGCTTAAACCGGGACTCTACCTACAATGAGCAGTTCTTC
. . TRBJ2-7 TRBV7-3 CASSLTPGQTYEQYF TGTGCCAGCAGCTTAACACCAGGACAGACCTACGAGCAGTACTTC
TRBD1 once TRBJ2-5 TRBV11-2 CASSRGQEEETQYF TGTGCCAGCAGCCGCGGACAGGAAGAAGAGACCCAGTACTTC
. . TRBJ2-7 TRBV5-4 CASSLGGLTYEQYF TGTGCCAGCAGCTTGGGAGGCTTAACCTACGAGCAGTACTTC
. few TRBJ2-3 TRBV4-1 CASSRDLTLDTQYF TGCGCCAGCAGCCGGGATTTGACCTTAGATACGCAGTATTTT
. . TRBJ2-7 TRBV5-4 CASSFGSYEQYF TGTGCCAGCAGCTTTGGCAGCTACGAGCAGTACTTC
. . TRBJ1-4 TRBV18 CASSPNSQGKLFF TGTGCCAGCTCACCCAACTCCCAGGGAAAACTGTTTTTT
TRBD2 . TRBJ2-1 TRBV27 CASSLGTSYEQFF TGTGCCAGCAGTTTAGGGACTAGTTATGAGCAGTTCTTC
. . TRBJ1-2 TRBV6-4 CASPRTDDHYGYTF TGTGCCAGCCCCCGGACGGATGATCACTATGGCTACACCTTC
. . TRBJ1-3 TRBV4-2 CASSQRESTPHSGNTIYF TGTGCCAGCAGCCAAAGGGAATCCACACCCCACTCTGGAAACACCATATATTTT
TRBD2 once TRBJ2-4 TRBV7-2 CASSLSGSHKNIQYF TGTGCCAGCAGCCTGAGCGGGAGCCATAAAAACATTCAGTACTTC
. . TRBJ1-2 TRBV18 CASSPRGGLGYGYTF TGTGCCAGCTCACCACGGGGGGGCCTCGGCTATGGCTACACCTTC
. . TRBJ1-6 TRBV2 CASREKSGRNSPLHF TGTGCCAGCAGAGAAAAATCGGGACGAAATTCACCCCTCCACTTT
. . TRBJ2-5 TRBV5-6 CASSLDSPTQYF TGTGCCAGCAGCTTGGACTCACCGACCCAGTACTTC
TRBD2 medium-sized TRBJ2-1 TRBV7-3 CASSTGTTEQFF TGTGCCAGCAGCACCGGGACTACTGAGCAGTTCTTC
TRBD1 once TRBJ1-3 TRBV6-6 CASSGTGGLSGNTIYF TGTGCCAGCAGCGGGACAGGGGGCCTCTCTGGAAACACCATATATTTT
TRBD1 . TRBJ1-2 TRBV2 CASRTGIDGYTF TGTGCCAGCAGGACAGGGATTGATGGCTACACCTTC
. . TRBJ1-1 TRBV2 CASTLWGVDTEAFF TGTGCCAGCACCTTATGGGGGGTAGACACTGAAGCTTTCTTT
. . TRBJ2-7 TRBV18 CASSPVPTSGYEQYF TGTGCCAGCTCACCAGTTCCAACTTCGGGGTACGAGCAGTACTTC
TRBD1 . TRBJ1-1 TRBV5-1 CASSLAIAGGTEAFF TGCGCCAGCAGCTTGGCTATCGCAGGGGGCACTGAAGCTTTCTTT
. . TRBJ1-1 TRBV28 CASSTRGGNSGPEAFF TGTGCCAGCAGTACCCGGGGGGGTAATTCGGGTCCTGAAGCTTTCTTT
. once TRBJ2-2 TRBV7-9 CASSLELVASPGKLFF TGTGCCAGCAGCTTAGAACTAGTAGCGAGTCCGGGAAAGCTGTTTTTT
. . TRBJ2-4 TRBV27 CASSPRPDSNIQYF TGTGCCAGCAGTCCGCGGCCCGATAGCAACATTCAGTACTTC
. few TRBJ1-1 TRBV10-3 CAIKRGRTGNTEAFF TGTGCCATCAAGCGAGGGCGAACAGGGAACACTGAAGCTTTCTTT
. . TRBJ1-5 TRBV5-6 CASSLEGINQPQHF TGTGCCAGCAGCTTGGAGGGGATCAATCAGCCCCAGCATTTT
TRBD1 once TRBJ2-7 TRBV7-9 CASSLGQGVDEQYF TGTGCCAGCAGCTTAGGCCAGGGGGTAGACGAGCAGTACTTC
. . TRBJ2-7 TRBV6-6 CASRTTRADIAYEQYF TGTGCCAGCAGAACTACCCGCGCGGACATTGCCTACGAGCAGTACTTC
. . TRBJ2-7 TRBV4-1 CASSQVYSYEQYF TGCGCCAGCAGCCAAGTGTACTCCTACGAGCAGTACTTC
TRBD2 . TRBJ2-7 TRBV7-8 CASSYSGIYEQYF TGTGCCAGCAGCTACAGCGGGATCTACGAGCAGTACTTC
. . TRBJ2-7 TRBV2 CASSGALVYEQYF TGTGCCAGCAGCGGGGCCTTAGTTTACGAGCAGTACTTC
. few TRBJ1-1 TRBV7-9 CASSKRRFQNTEAFF TGTGCCAGCAGCAAACGACGGTTTCAGAACACTGAAGCTTTCTTT
. once TRBJ2-7 TRBV5-4 CASSFGTPGEQYF TGTGCCAGCAGCTTCGGGACACCGGGTGAGCAGTACTTC
TRBD1 . TRBJ2-2 TRBV7-9 CASTRTGTGELFF TGTGCCAGCACCCGGACAGGCACCGGGGAGCTGTTTTTT
. . TRBJ2-1 TRBV5-1 CASSLNGGLRLRTFF TGCGCCAGCAGCTTAAATGGAGGTCTCCGGTTGCGTACGTTCTTC
. . TRBJ1-1 TRBV7-9 CASSPGPAWAFF TGTGCCAGCAGCCCAGGCCCCGCGTGGGCTTTCTTT
. . TRBJ2-1 TRBV27 CASSLAVSSYNEQFF TGTGCCAGCAGTTTAGCTGTCAGCTCCTACAATGAGCAGTTCTTC
TRBD2 few TRBJ2-7 TRBV2 CASSEGGGSTYEQYF TGTGCCAGCAGTGAGGGCGGGGGTTCCACCTACGAGCAGTACTTC
. . TRBJ2-7 TRBV7-5 CVRSLPNRDRAYEQYF TGTGTCAGAAGCTTACCAAACCGGGACCGAGCCTACGAGCAGTACTTC
. . TRBJ1-2 TRBV6-1 CASSEMGRVSYGYTF TGTGCCAGCAGTGAAATGGGCAGGGTATCCTATGGCTACACCTTC
. . TRBJ1-4 TRBV30 CAWSVWRTEKLFF TGTGCCTGGAGTGTCTGGAGGACCGAAAAACTGTTTTTT
. . TRBJ2-5 TRBV2 CASSEREETQYF TGTGCCAGCAGTGAGCGCGAGGAGACCCAGTACTTC
. . TRBJ1-2 TRBV30 CAWSPRGFGYTF TGTGCCTGGAGCCCCAGGGGCTTTGGCTACACCTTC
. . TRBJ1-6 TRBV2 CASNTGSYNSPLHF TGTGCCAGCAATACAGGGTCCTATAATTCACCCCTCCACTTT
. few TRBJ2-1 TRBV18 CASSTPQALASYNEQFF TGTGCCAGCTCCACGCCCCAGGCACTAGCAAGCTACAATGAGCAGTTCTTC
. . TRBJ1-3 TRBV6-1 CASSEYSSGNTIYF TGTGCCAGCAGTGAATACAGCTCTGGAAACACCATATATTTT
. once TRBJ2-1 TRBV18 CASSPSSDEQFF TGTGCCAGCTCACCATCTAGCGACGAGCAGTTCTTC
. few TRBJ1-5 TRBV19 CASSTRVNQPQHF TGTGCCAGTAGTACGAGGGTCAATCAGCCCCAGCATTTT
TRBD1 . TRBJ1-2 TRBV11-2 CASSSGQLLERGYTF TGTGCCAGCAGCTCGGGACAGCTCCTGGAACGGGGCTACACCTTC